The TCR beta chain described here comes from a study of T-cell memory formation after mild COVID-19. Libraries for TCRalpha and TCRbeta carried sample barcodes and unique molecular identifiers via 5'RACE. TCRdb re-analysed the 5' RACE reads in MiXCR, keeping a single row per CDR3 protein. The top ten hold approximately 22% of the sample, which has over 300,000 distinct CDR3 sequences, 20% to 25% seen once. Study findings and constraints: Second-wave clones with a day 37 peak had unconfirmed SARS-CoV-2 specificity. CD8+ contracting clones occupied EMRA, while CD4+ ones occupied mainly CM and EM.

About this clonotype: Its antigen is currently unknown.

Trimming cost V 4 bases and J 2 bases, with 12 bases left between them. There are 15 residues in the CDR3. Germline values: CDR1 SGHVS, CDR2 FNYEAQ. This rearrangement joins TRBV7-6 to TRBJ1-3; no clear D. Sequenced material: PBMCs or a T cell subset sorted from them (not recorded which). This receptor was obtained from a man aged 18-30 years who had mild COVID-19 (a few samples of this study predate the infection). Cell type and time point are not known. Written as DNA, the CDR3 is TGTGCCAGCAGCTCCCATAAGGGTGCTGGAAACACCATATATTTT. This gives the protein CASSSHKGAGNTIYF.